This TCR beta chain was captured in a study of blood T cell repertoires in COVID-19. As for the study in general: Researchers got acute and convalescent COVID-19 samples from the United States, Italy and Spain. T cells, B-cell-depleted T cells, or PBMCs provided the cDNA or gDNA that served as material.

Original methodology: Amplification of reference gene primers was used by the study to estimate nucleated cell counts. Profiled with immunoSEQ multiplex PCR; TCRdb holds only in-frame clones, not every one. The V and J calls and clone size were taken over from that table, and D and trimming were inferred from the DNA. The sample yields a few hundred thousand clones, approximately 90% seen once. V lost 6 bases and J lost 7; bases outside the gene matches: 5. CDR1 is MDHEN and CDR2 is SYDVKM in the germline V gene. The CDR3 spans 12 residues. The TCR originated in a man aged 18 to 30 with active or convalescent COVID-19. Sequencing was carried out using peripheral blood. The gene calls are TRBV28 and TRBJ1-2, with 7 bases identical to TRBD1. The CDR3 DNA reads as TGTGCCAGCAGACCGACAGGGATTGGCTACACCTTC. The encoded protein is CASRPTGIGYTF.